Shown below are 9 T cell receptor beta chains from a single sample sequenced in a study of CD8+ T cells in alopecia areata. Extracted from the samples, RNA was reverse transcribed into cDNA to serve as the sequencing template. This table comes from immunoSEQ multiplex PCR, and its TCRdb copy is limited to in-frame clones, with some not included. Counted here are fewer than 250,000 clones, approximately 40% occurring once; the ten biggest clones make up about 2.6%. Treatment indicated: oral pan-JAK inhibitor, 5-10 mg twice daily. Sequences were derived from CD4+ T cells sorted from blood, sampled around week 36, from a patient treated with tofacitinib. The receptors shown here come from a human donor with alopecia areata.

This clone turned up a few times. The CDR3 is CASSAVGLQETQYF. As DNA, the CDR3 is TGTGCCAGCAGTGCTGTCGGACTTCAAGAGACCCAGTACTTC. The chain couples TRBV6-1 to TRBJ2-5; D possibly corresponds to TRBD2 (5 bases). The CDR3 loop spans 14 amino acids. Germline lookup yields CDR1 MNHNS and CDR2 SASEGT. Trimming pared 4 bases from V and 2 bases from J, leaving 11 bases between.

J is TRBJ2-7 and V is TRBV11-1; 9 positions match TRBD1. The CDR3 runs to 14 residues. The junction had 2 bases not matched to a gene; V was cut back by 3 bases and J by 2 bases. The germline V gene has CDR1 SGHAT and CDR2 FQDESV (reference sequence). For the CDR3, the DNA is TGTGCCAGCAGCTTTCGACAGGGGGCCTACGAGCAGTACTTC. It codes for CASSFRQGAYEQYF.

This clone was detected a few times. Other DNA sequences in this sample translate to the same CDR3. This chain links TRBV6-5 with TRBJ2-7; possibly TRBD2 for D (5 bases). Trimming took off 6 bases at V and 0 bases at J, with 12 bases between the two ends. This CDR3 spans 14 amino acids. Per the germline V gene, CDR1 is MNHEY and CDR2 is SVGAGI. The CDR3 is CASSRSVSSYEQYF. CDR3 nucleotide sequence: TGTGCCAGCAGCCGTAGCGTGAGCTCCTACGAGCAGTACTTC.

V is TRBV6-6 and J is TRBJ1-4; D is uncertain. Germline lookup yields CDR1 MNHNY and CDR2 SVGAGI (reference sequence). CDR3 length: 16 residues. Trimming took off 0 bases at V and 7 bases at J, with 15 bases between the two ends. Written as DNA, the CDR3 is TGTGCCAGCAGTTACTCAGGAGCCCAGGCGATTGAAAAACTGTTTTTT. Translation gives CASSYSGAQAIEKLFF.

The chain has TRBV20-1 and TRBJ2-1; D gene uncertain. Per germline, CDR1 DFQATT and CDR2 SNEGSKA (reference sequence). V gave up 3 bases and J gave up 10 bases, with 10 bases separating them. This CDR3 has 11 amino acids. CDR3 sequence reads: CSASIRVEQFF. CDR3 bases: TGCAGTGCTAGTATTAGGGTGGAGCAGTTCTTC.

This chain links TRBV30 with TRBJ2-5; D not resolved. The CDR3 consists of 13 residues. Trimming removed 0 bases at V and 1 base at J, with 6 bases between. Germline CDR1 GTSNPN, CDR2 SVGIG (reference sequence). The chain's CDR3 is CAWSVRRQETQYF. The CDR3 DNA is TGTGCCTGGAGTGTACGTCGCCAAGAGACCCAGTACTTC.

The chain uses TRBV29-1 and TRBJ2-7; weak D call: TRBD1 (5 bases). The CDR3 length is 13 residues. With 4 bases removed from V and 7 bases from J, the gap between germline ends came to 17 bases. Germline V lookup: CDR1 SQVTM, CDR2 ANQGSEA. CDR3 sequence: CSVGAGIRVEQYF. The DNA for the CDR3 is TGCAGCGTTGGGGCAGGGATAAGGGTTGAGCAGTACTTC.

V and J are TRBV7-9 and TRBJ1-3; D is unresolved. This CDR3 has 13 residues. Germline-derived CDR1 and CDR2 are SEHNR and FQNEAQ (reference sequence). V was pared by 1 base and J by 4 bases, with 5 bases between. CDR3 DNA: TGTGCCAGCAGCTTAGACAGAGGAAACACCATATATTTT. It encodes CASSLDRGNTIYF.

V usage is TRBV5-1 and J usage is TRBJ1-1; D is uncertain. The ends were cut back, 4 bases at V and 2 bases at J, with 9 bases in the middle. Germline-derived CDR1 and CDR2 are SGHRS and YFSETQ. The CDR3 spans 13 residues. The CDR3 DNA follows: TGCGCCAGCAGCGCGGACGGAAACACTGAAGCTTTCTTT. This translates into CASSADGNTEAFF.